The rows below give T cell receptor beta chains drawn from one sample of a study of blood T cell repertoires in COVID-19. Sequenced by immunoSEQ multiplex PCR; TCRdb stores in-frame clones only, minus some. The sample holds roughly 350,000 clones, around nine tenths seen once. The sequenced material came from peripheral blood. The receptors shown here come from a woman under 30 who had recovered from COVID-19. The CDR3 runs from the conserved cysteine through the conserved F or W. Fields, in order: CDR3 DNA, CDR3 protein, J gene, V gene, clone size, D gene. D genes are given only for firm matches. A row's size may be missing; if present it is once, few, many or a size class.

CDR3nt: TGTGCCAGCAGCGCGGACAGGGGGGTGAGGGAAGCTTTCTTT
CDR3aa: CASSADRGVREAFF
j_gene: TRBJ1-1
v_gene: TRBV5-4
abundance: -
d_gene: TRBD1

CDR3nt: TGTGCCACCAGTGATTCCCGCGGATCTGGGGCCAACGTCCTGACTTTC
CDR3aa: CATSDSRGSGANVLTF
j_gene: TRBJ2-6
v_gene: TRBV24-1
abundance: -
d_gene: -

CDR3nt: TGTGCCAGCTCACCCCGGACAGGGTACCAAGAGACCCAGTACTTC
CDR3aa: CASSPRTGYQETQYF
j_gene: TRBJ2-5
v_gene: TRBV18
abundance: -
d_gene: TRBD1

CDR3nt: TGTGCCAGCAGTGAAGTTCGGCAGGGCTGGGGCTACACCTTC
CDR3aa: CASSEVRQGWGYTF
j_gene: TRBJ1-2
v_gene: TRBV2
abundance: -
d_gene: -

CDR3nt: TGCGCCAGCAGCTCTACAGGGGGCGAGGAGACCCAGTACTTC
CDR3aa: CASSSTGGEETQYF
j_gene: TRBJ2-5
v_gene: TRBV5-1
abundance: -
d_gene: TRBD1

CDR3nt: TGTGCCAGCAGCTTGGTAGGCAGGGGCGGGGAAAAACTGTTTTTT
CDR3aa: CASSLVGRGGEKLFF
j_gene: TRBJ1-4
v_gene: TRBV5-4
abundance: once
d_gene: -

CDR3nt: TGTGCCAGCAGCTTCGTGTTTACAGATACGCAGTATTTT
CDR3aa: CASSFVFTDTQYF
j_gene: TRBJ2-3
v_gene: TRBV11-2
abundance: -
d_gene: -

CDR3nt: TGTGCCAGCAGCTTTGCCCTACGGGATTCACCCCTCCACTTT
CDR3aa: CASSFALRDSPLHF
j_gene: TRBJ1-6
v_gene: TRBV7-6
abundance: few
d_gene: -

CDR3nt: TGTGCCAGCAGCCAGGGGCCCCAAGAGACCCAGTACTTC
CDR3aa: CASSQGPQETQYF
j_gene: TRBJ2-5
v_gene: TRBV7-8
abundance: -
d_gene: -

CDR3nt: TGTGCCAGCAGCCCGTGGGGACTAGCGGGAGTTAATGAGCAGTTCTTC
CDR3aa: CASSPWGLAGVNEQFF
j_gene: TRBJ2-1
v_gene: TRBV5-8
abundance: -
d_gene: TRBD2

CDR3nt: TGTGCTAGTGGTTTGGGTACTCTGGGGACAGGGGACGGGGAGCTGTTTTTT
CDR3aa: CASGLGTLGTGDGELFF
j_gene: TRBJ2-2
v_gene: TRBV12-5
abundance: -
d_gene: TRBD1

CDR3nt: TGCGCCAGCAGCCCCGACAGGGGGTACACTGAAGCAGCTTTCTTT
CDR3aa: CASSPDRGYTEAAFF
j_gene: TRBJ1-1
v_gene: TRBV5-1
abundance: -
d_gene: TRBD1

CDR3nt: TGTGCCAGCAGCTTATCAGGAGGGGAGGACTATGGCTACACCTTC
CDR3aa: CASSLSGGEDYGYTF
j_gene: TRBJ1-2
v_gene: TRBV7-9
abundance: -
d_gene: -

CDR3nt: TGTGCCAGCTCACCCCGGTCTTTTGCCAATGAGCAGTTCTTC
CDR3aa: CASSPRSFANEQFF
j_gene: TRBJ2-1
v_gene: TRBV18
abundance: once
d_gene: -

CDR3nt: TGTGCCTGGAGTCCCCGGGGACTTACGAACACCGGGGAGCTGTTTTTT
CDR3aa: CAWSPRGLTNTGELFF
j_gene: TRBJ2-2
v_gene: TRBV30
abundance: -
d_gene: -

CDR3nt: TGTGCCAGCAGAGGGACAGTCAATTACTATGGCTACACCTTC
CDR3aa: CASRGTVNYYGYTF
j_gene: TRBJ1-2
v_gene: TRBV6-5
abundance: -
d_gene: TRBD1

CDR3nt: TGCGCCAGCAGCCACGGACTAGCGGGAGATGGTGAGCAGTTCTTC
CDR3aa: CASSHGLAGDGEQFF
j_gene: TRBJ2-1
v_gene: TRBV4-3
abundance: -
d_gene: TRBD2

CDR3nt: TGCGCCAGCAGCCAGTGGGACAGAGGGTTTCAGCCCCAGCATTTT
CDR3aa: CASSQWDRGFQPQHF
j_gene: TRBJ1-5
v_gene: TRBV4-1
abundance: -
d_gene: TRBD1

CDR3nt: TGTGTCACGGGGGGGTGTGAGCAGTTCTTC
CDR3aa: CVTGGCEQFF
j_gene: TRBJ2-1
v_gene: TRBV3-1/TRBV3-2
abundance: few
d_gene: TRBD2

CDR3nt: TGTGCCAGCAGCCAAAATTTCATCCGGGACATAATATCTAGCACAGATACGCAGTATTTT
CDR3aa: CASSQNFIRDIISSTDTQYF
j_gene: TRBJ2-3
v_gene: TRBV3-1/TRBV3-2
abundance: once
d_gene: -

CDR3nt: TGCGCCAGCAGCCATCCGGGACTAGCGGGAGGGGCGGGGTACAATGAGCAGTTCTTC
CDR3aa: CASSHPGLAGGAGYNEQFF
j_gene: TRBJ2-1
v_gene: TRBV4-1
abundance: once
d_gene: TRBD2

CDR3nt: TGTGCCAGCAGCCTTGGACTAGCGGGAGTTGGTGAGCAGTTCTTC
CDR3aa: CASSLGLAGVGEQFF
j_gene: TRBJ2-1
v_gene: TRBV3-1/TRBV3-2
abundance: -
d_gene: TRBD2

CDR3nt: TGTGCTAGTGGTTGGGCCCGGGGGGCCACTATTCAGCCCCAGCATTTT
CDR3aa: CASGWARGATIQPQHF
j_gene: TRBJ1-5
v_gene: TRBV12-5
abundance: -
d_gene: -

CDR3nt: TGCAGCGCTAGTCTAGTAGGTAGACAGGGGCCGAACACTGAAGCTTTCTTT
CDR3aa: CSASLVGRQGPNTEAFF
j_gene: TRBJ1-1
v_gene: TRBV29-1
abundance: -
d_gene: TRBD1

CDR3nt: TGTGCCAGCAGCTCGTCGACAGGGGGCGCGTACAATGAGCAGTTCTTC
CDR3aa: CASSSSTGGAYNEQFF
j_gene: TRBJ2-1
v_gene: TRBV5-4
abundance: once
d_gene: TRBD1

CDR3nt: TGTGCCACCAGACTAGCGGATCACACCGGGGAGCTGTTTTTT
CDR3aa: CATRLADHTGELFF
j_gene: TRBJ2-2
v_gene: TRBV10-3
abundance: -
d_gene: TRBD2

CDR3nt: TGCGCCAGCAGTTTGGGCAGGGGGCGACGAATCTCTGGAAACACCATATATTTT
CDR3aa: CASSLGRGRRISGNTIYF
j_gene: TRBJ1-3
v_gene: TRBV5-1
abundance: -
d_gene: TRBD1

CDR3nt: TGTGCCACCTCCCCCGGGGACAGGGGGCTAATTGAGCAGTTCTTC
CDR3aa: CATSPGDRGLIEQFF
j_gene: TRBJ2-1
v_gene: TRBV6-5
abundance: -
d_gene: TRBD1

CDR3nt: TGCAGTGCTAGTCCAATTGTGGGTGAAGGACAAATAAACAAAAACATTCAGTACTTC
CDR3aa: CSASPIVGEGQINKNIQYF
j_gene: TRBJ2-4
v_gene: TRBV20-1
abundance: -
d_gene: -

CDR3nt: TGCGCCAGCAGCCCGACAGGGCGGTTGGGGTATTCACCCCTCCACTTT
CDR3aa: CASSPTGRLGYSPLHF
j_gene: TRBJ1-6
v_gene: TRBV4-3
abundance: -
d_gene: TRBD1

CDR3nt: TGCGCCAGCAGCCGCAACCTCCAGGGGGGAGGGACCCAGTACTTC
CDR3aa: CASSRNLQGGGTQYF
j_gene: TRBJ2-5
v_gene: TRBV4-1
abundance: -
d_gene: -

CDR3nt: TGTGCCAGCACCAATGTCCAGGGATCCGGGGAGCTGTTTTTT
CDR3aa: CASTNVQGSGELFF
j_gene: TRBJ2-2
v_gene: TRBV6-5
abundance: -
d_gene: -

CDR3nt: TGTGCCATCACGGTTGGGGCTCCTCGGACGCCTAACTATGGCTACACCTTC
CDR3aa: CAITVGAPRTPNYGYTF
j_gene: TRBJ1-2
v_gene: TRBV10-3
abundance: -
d_gene: -

CDR3nt: TGTGCCAGCAGCGGCATGGCAGGGCGCTATGGCTACACCTTC
CDR3aa: CASSGMAGRYGYTF
j_gene: TRBJ1-2
v_gene: TRBV9
abundance: -
d_gene: -

CDR3nt: TGTGCCAGCAGCTTAGCTCCCACGGACACCATATATTTT
CDR3aa: CASSLAPTDTIYF
j_gene: TRBJ1-3
v_gene: TRBV7-2
abundance: -
d_gene: -

CDR3nt: TGTGCCAGCAGCCACAGGGGGTCCGGGGAGCTGTTTTTT
CDR3aa: CASSHRGSGELFF
j_gene: TRBJ2-2
v_gene: TRBV7-9
abundance: few
d_gene: TRBD1

CDR3nt: TGTGCTAGTGGTTTGGTACTCGGGAAGCGAACTAACTATGGCTACACCTTC
CDR3aa: CASGLVLGKRTNYGYTF
j_gene: TRBJ1-2
v_gene: TRBV12-5
abundance: -
d_gene: -

CDR3nt: TGTGCCAGCAGCTTTATAGACTTCCAAGAGACCCAGTACTTC
CDR3aa: CASSFIDFQETQYF
j_gene: TRBJ2-5
v_gene: TRBV7-2
abundance: -
d_gene: -

CDR3nt: TGTGCCAGCTCACCCGGTAATTCACCCCTCCACTTT
CDR3aa: CASSPGNSPLHF
j_gene: TRBJ1-6
v_gene: TRBV18
abundance: -
d_gene: -

CDR3nt: TGTGCCAGCAGCTTACCACAGGGGGCAGGAGGAAACACCATATATTTT
CDR3aa: CASSLPQGAGGNTIYF
j_gene: TRBJ1-3
v_gene: TRBV7-2
abundance: -
d_gene: TRBD1

CDR3nt: TGTGCCAGCTCACCCCGGACTAGCGGGCAAGAGACCCAGTACTTC
CDR3aa: CASSPRTSGQETQYF
j_gene: TRBJ2-5
v_gene: TRBV18
abundance: -
d_gene: TRBD2

CDR3nt: TGTGCCAGCAGTGAAACGAACGGTGGGCCCCAAGCTTTCTTT
CDR3aa: CASSETNGGPQAFF
j_gene: TRBJ1-1
v_gene: TRBV25-1
abundance: -
d_gene: -

CDR3nt: TGTGCCAGCTCGAGACAACAGAACACCGGGGAGCTGTTTTTT
CDR3aa: CASSRQQNTGELFF
j_gene: TRBJ2-2
v_gene: TRBV18
abundance: -
d_gene: -

CDR3nt: TGCGCCAGCAGCCAAGCGTCAGGCATTGGCAATCAGCCCCAGCATTTT
CDR3aa: CASSQASGIGNQPQHF
j_gene: TRBJ1-5
v_gene: TRBV4-1
abundance: -
d_gene: -

CDR3nt: TGTGCCAGCAGCTTGGAGGGCGGGAGGGCCTTCCATGAGCAGTTCTTC
CDR3aa: CASSLEGGRAFHEQFF
j_gene: TRBJ2-1
v_gene: TRBV5-4
abundance: once
d_gene: TRBD2

CDR3nt: TGTGCTAGTGGTTTGGCCGCAGGGGGGCAGGCTAACACCATATATTTT
CDR3aa: CASGLAAGGQANTIYF
j_gene: TRBJ1-3
v_gene: TRBV12-5
abundance: once
d_gene: TRBD1

CDR3nt: TGTGCCACCAGCAGTGATCCCTCTTGGGCCATGAACACCGGGGAGCTGTTTTTT
CDR3aa: CATSSDPSWAMNTGELFF
j_gene: TRBJ2-2
v_gene: TRBV15
abundance: -
d_gene: -

CDR3nt: TGCGCCAGCAGCCGGACTGCAGAACAAGAGACCCAGTACTTC
CDR3aa: CASSRTAEQETQYF
j_gene: TRBJ2-5
v_gene: TRBV5-1
abundance: -
d_gene: -

CDR3nt: TGTGCCAGCAGCCCAAGCCCCTCAGGGGTTGGAAACACCATATATTTT
CDR3aa: CASSPSPSGVGNTIYF
j_gene: TRBJ1-3
v_gene: TRBV9
abundance: -
d_gene: -

CDR3nt: TGTGCCAGCAGCTTGGTCGAGGGTTACGGCACAGATACGCAGTATTTT
CDR3aa: CASSLVEGYGTDTQYF
j_gene: TRBJ2-3
v_gene: TRBV5-6
abundance: -
d_gene: -

CDR3nt: TGTGCCAGCTCCTTAGGACAGGGGTTAAGTCAGCCCCAGCATTTT
CDR3aa: CASSLGQGLSQPQHF
j_gene: TRBJ1-5
v_gene: TRBV18
abundance: once
d_gene: TRBD1

CDR3nt: TGTGCCAGCAGCCAACAGGGTGCCGTCCTTTTTAACTATGGCTACACCTTC
CDR3aa: CASSQQGAVLFNYGYTF
j_gene: TRBJ1-2
v_gene: TRBV7-9
abundance: -
d_gene: -

CDR3nt: TGTGCCAGCAGCTTGGGGTCAGGGGAAGAGACCCAGTACTTC
CDR3aa: CASSLGSGEETQYF
j_gene: TRBJ2-5
v_gene: TRBV5-4
abundance: -
d_gene: -

CDR3nt: TGTGCCAGCAGCCCGGGTGGTAGCGGGAGAGGGGGGACAGATACGCAGTATTTT
CDR3aa: CASSPGGSGRGGTDTQYF
j_gene: TRBJ2-3
v_gene: TRBV5-4
abundance: once
d_gene: TRBD2

CDR3nt: TGTGCCAGCAGCGAAACCGGGACATCCGGCCGTGGCTACACCTTC
CDR3aa: CASSETGTSGRGYTF
j_gene: TRBJ1-2
v_gene: TRBV9
abundance: once
d_gene: -